These T cell receptor beta chains were read from a single sample in a study of T-cell memory formation after mild COVID-19. TCRdb analysed the 5' RACE reads with MiXCR anew, one entry per CDR3 protein. The sample lists under 300,000 distinct CDR3 sequences; about 16% were seen once. The source material was PBMCs or a T cell subset sorted from them (not recorded which). The source of these receptors is a man younger than 35 who had mild COVID-19 (a few samples of this study predate the infection). Cell type and time point are not known. Each CDR3 is given with its conserved first and last residue. D genes are given only for firm matches.

cdr3_length	d_call	v_call	cdr3_aa
10	TRBD2	TRBV20-1	CSDGGIEQFF
14	NA	TRBV24-1	CATSESGGLGIQYF
14	NA	TRBV14	CASSRWGSTDTQYF
14	TRBD1	TRBV11-1	CASSLAGGDDTQYF
13	NA	TRBV5-1	CASSIDSNYGYTF
13	NA	TRBV10-3	CAISTGSFDTQYF
12	TRBD1	TRBV5-5	CASTEQGYEQYF
15	TRBD2	TRBV4-3	CASSQGTSVADTQYF
18	TRBD1	TRBV6-2/TRBV6-3	CASSRGTAILVRGTEAFF
11	NA	TRBV20-1	CSEGHLYGYTF
13	NA	TRBV4-3	CASSQEWPAEAFF
12	NA	TRBV19	CASSNSRYEQYF
15	TRBD2	TRBV5-1	CASSYSGGSTDTQYF
15	NA	TRBV27	CASSFGGSGNSPLHF
16	NA	TRBV4-1	CASSRDGMGASYEQYF
14	NA	TRBV18	CASSGTRTYNEQFF
15	NA	TRBV21-1	CASSRGDEVDYGYTF
12	NA	TRBV6-2/TRBV6-3	CASTPTRGGYTF
13	TRBD1	TRBV3-1	CASSQRQGNEAFF
13	NA	TRBV12-3/TRBV12-4	CATPGGLEDEQYF
15	TRBD1	TRBV27	CASSVTTGKAYEQYF
15	NA	TRBV18	CASSPRQAGYETQYF
16	NA	TRBV15	CATSRGGSRNTGELFF
13	NA	TRBV6-5	CASSLRIRYEQYF
13	TRBD1	TRBV20-1	CSAVRDRYYEQYF
13	NA	TRBV5-1	CASSQDIDYEQYF
16	TRBD2	TRBV7-2	CASRPLSGGGYNEQFF
18	NA	TRBV5-5	CASSFRRTFLSSYNEQFF
13	NA	TRBV7-9	CASSATVSETQYF
13	TRBD2	TRBV19	CASSMGGTDTQYF
14	NA	TRBV27	CASSLGIYNSPLHF
11	NA	TRBV30	CAWRNYNEQFF
15	NA	TRBV7-2	CASSSFPGSGTEAFF
12	NA	TRBV3-1	CASSQGFTEAFF
16	NA	TRBV4-1	CASSPQGGSYNSPLHF
14	NA	TRBV6-5	CASSRDGSNQPQHF
15	NA	TRBV12-3/TRBV12-4	CASSERGGGETEAFF
15	TRBD1	TRBV7-9	CASSSSWTGQETQYF
15	NA	TRBV9	CASSVRHLRTDTQYF
16	NA	TRBV7-2	CASSYTGGGQEETQYF
11	NA	TRBV29-1	CSLLDLRTQYF
12	NA	TRBV10-3	CAISDSNQPQHF
16	NA	TRBV12-3/TRBV12-4	CASSFSSVYWDSPLHF
13	NA	TRBV20-1	CSARDLTVDTQYF
15	NA	TRBV9	CASSVDLTTPNIQYF
11	NA	TRBV12-3/TRBV12-4	CASSRVTEAFF
13	NA	TRBV20-1	CSASRTVNYGYTF
13	TRBD1	TRBV29-1	CSARTGSNTEAFF
12	NA	TRBV29-1	CSVGPGVYEQYF
11	NA	TRBV21-1	CASRGPYEQYF
16	NA	TRBV27	CASSLIPRASNSPLHF
14	NA	TRBV20-1	CSARKGPVNTEAFF